The source of this T cell receptor beta chain is a study of cytomegalovirus exposure and HLA in healthy donors. This CDR3 is built from 12 residues. Deletions cut 8 bases from V and 5 bases from J, with 12 bases between. Germline V lookup: CDR1 MDHEN, CDR2 SYDVKM. The study ran its PCR with 60 Vbeta and 13 Jbeta primers. Profiling relied on immunoSEQ multiplex PCR, and the TCRdb table lists in-frame clones only, not all of them. The sample includes 100,000 to 150,000 clones. Concerning this clone itself: The target antigen is unknown.

Study-wide findings and caveats: HLA alleles were associated with around 17,000 TCR beta sequences in a later analysis at 0.05 false discovery rate.

Sequences were obtained from PBMCs. This chain joins TRBV28 and TRBJ2-5, with D unclear. The origin of this receptor is a man younger than 45 in good health and CMV-seronegative. The CDR3 DNA reads as TGTGCCAGCGGGTGGAGACTGGAGACCCAGTACTTC. Translated, it gives CASGWRLETQYF.